The sequence of this TCR delta chain was determined in a study of Vδ1+ human thymocytes (dated by TCRdb to 2016 to 2018). Study-wide context: mRNA-level TRG and TRD CDR3 repertoires of highly purified Vdelta1+ thymocytes from young children were characterised as a data resource. Validation of the multiplex-based CDR3 amplicon strategy against 5'RACE-based CDR3 amplicon generation methods had been performed previously.

This clone occurred a few times. The antigen it recognizes is unknown. Per-nucleotide qualities are absent, and no much larger clonotype sits a single base away. Germline trimming amounts to 1 base on V and 3 bases on J, with 15 as the count of junction bases outside the gene matches. The CDR3 holds 20 amino acids from the cysteine to the phenylalanine. Only the CDR3 DNA is retained, 60 bases long and in frame from the first base. CDR1 and CDR2 are read off the germline V gene as TSWWSYY and QGS. Summary of the overall study and its limitations: Because unexpected Vdelta2 sequences could lead to misinterpretation of bulk repertoire data, the authors recommended using highly purified populations and validating at the single-cell level. In contrast to oligoclonal peripheral blood repertoires, thymic TRG and TRD repertoires appeared to be highly polyclonal with Gaussian CDR3 length distributions. Many TRG clonotypes were shared between donors (up to about 7x10^3), whereas TRD repertoires were essentially private (max roughly 120 shared). Because no clustering by age or sex was seen, donors were not stratified by age or sex in the analyses. About 20% of thymic TRD sequences were found to be Vdelta2 (and few were Vdelta3) despite high sort purity, in contrast to peripheral blood Vdelta1+ controls.

RNA was isolated using the RNeasy mini kit, and reverse transcription was performed with Superscript III. To generate the CDR3 amplicons, a multiplex PCR was run using pooled V-gene forward primers together with a constant-region reverse primer that carried Illumina adaptor overhangs. After gel purification, the amplicons were indexed with Nextera index primers over approximately 8 extra PCR cycles and then purified using AMPure XP beads. The libraries were sequenced on an Illumina MiSeq using paired-end 250 bp reads, dual indexing and an approximately 18% PhiX spike-in. Processing in the source paper ran as follows. Reads were quality checked with FastQC, and TRG read pairs were merged with ea-utils fastq-join. IMGT/HighV-QUEST was used to annotate the sequences, only productive sequences with an unambiguous V-gene assignment were kept, and clonotypes were defined as sequences sharing an identical CDR3 sequence. VDJtools 1.1.1, tcR 2.2.3, Treemap and vegan Shannon diversity in R 3.4.4 were used for downstream analysis. Public reads were reanalyzed in TCRdb with CATT, and rows carrying the same DNA were merged afterwards. These V and J calls originate from TCRdb's pipeline instead of the authors' own analysis. The sample table lists 20,000 to 25,000 delta-chain clones, about 29% of them with a count of one. The ten largest account for approximately 1.4% of the sample.

Thymic samples were depleted of alphabeta T cells, then CD3+ TCRVdelta1+ TCRVdelta2- thymocytes were FACS-sorted. A purity of about 97% to 99.6% was achieved for sorted Vdelta1+ thymocytes. Thymic specimens came from roughly eight paediatric patients undergoing corrective cardiac surgery, aged from about 5 days to 16 months. Thymic tissue was dispersed, and mononuclear cells were isolated on a Histopaque-1077 density gradient. The staining antibodies were anti-TCRVdelta1 clone TS8.2, anti-TCRVdelta2 clone B6, anti-CD3 clone HIT3a and anti-TCRalphabeta clone IP26. The sequence was collected from a boy less than two years old who had congenital heart surgery. The V and J genes are TRDV1 and TRDJ1; 12 bases in the junction line up with TRDD3. Sequencing input: Vdelta1+ gamma-delta thymocytes from the thymus. Per the publication, the cell subset or site label means: FACS-sorted CD3+ TCRalphabeta- TCRVdelta1+ TCRVdelta2- thymocytes. The sequence in DNA is TGTGCTCTTGGGGAACGGGACTTCCTACAAACTGGGGGATACCCCGATAAACTCATCTTT. This is translated as CALGERDFLQTGGYPDKLIF.